The sequence of this T cell receptor beta chain was determined in a study of cytomegalovirus exposure and HLA in healthy donors. Across the study: In a previous analysis, approximately 110 million unique TCR beta sequences were found from 150 million to 200 million T cells. Researchers found that roughly 81% of a few hundred genotyped donors fell within the Caucasian-associated ancestry cluster. Broader study findings: A few CMV-associated chains proved CMV antigen-specific in vitro. TCR beta sequences reportedly predicted the HLA-A and HLA-B alleles of most subjects accurately.

PCR amplification relied on 60 Vbeta primers (plus 13 Jbeta primers). Sequencing was performed with immunoSEQ multiplex PCR; in TCRdb, only in-frame clones are kept and a portion is missing. The data show about 240,000 clones, 70% to 90% seen once. The CDR3 runs 16 residues. Germline CDR1 and CDR2: SGHTA and FQGNSA. Trimming stripped 4 bases from V and 0 bases from J, with 12 bases between. As regards this clone: Its antigen remains unknown.

The sequence came from a girl aged 2 to 10 in good health and CMV-seronegative. The rearrangement uses TRBV7-2 and TRBJ2-2; TRBD1 is a possible D gene (5 bases). Material: PBMCs. The CDR3, as DNA: TGTGCCAGCAGCTCTAGGGGCCTATCGAACACCGGGGAGCTGTTTTTT. Protein sequence: CASSSRGLSNTGELFF.